Described below is a single TCR beta chain sequence and its context. As handled by the study authors: Using reference gene primer amplification, nucleated cell counts were estimated. TCRdb keeps only in-frame clones here, not all; method: immunoSEQ multiplex PCR. Clone size and V and J calls were adopted from that table, with D and trimming inferred from the DNA. The data contain about 110,000 clones, 76% of them seen just once; the ten biggest clones take up 6% to 6.5%. The data were taken from a study of blood T cell repertoires in COVID-19. This CDR3 has 15 residues. Trimming took off 7 bases at V and 10 bases at J, with 24 bases between the two ends. Germline lookup yields CDR1 SGHVS and CDR2 FNYEAQ.

Sequenced: peripheral blood. This sequence was found in a man of 80 years or more with COVID-19, enrolled during active disease. The rearrangement joins TRBV7-6 to TRBJ2-3, with TRBD1 as a possible D gene (5 bases). CDR3 region: CASTISAWGHQAQYF. The CDR3 DNA is TGTGCCAGCACTATTTCGGCCTGGGGCCATCAGGCGCAGTATTTT.